This T cell receptor beta chain derives from a study of beta chain features in type 1 diabetes. Regarding the study as a whole: Patients with Type 1 diabetes showed moderately but significantly shorter TCRB CDR3s in all four CD4+ subsets.

Germline-derived CDR1 and CDR2 are WSHSY and SAAADI. The CDR3 sequence is 14 residues long. V shed 7 bases and J shed 4 bases, with 14 bases lying between them. This clone has just a few counts. The antigen is unknown. Sequencing targeted expressed TCRB transcripts, as all isolated RNA had been reverse transcribed. Method: immunoSEQ multiplex PCR; TCRdb's copy keeps in-frame clones and lacks some. The data show around 150,000 clones, almost 65% seen once. This receptor was taken from a man aged 25 to 45 with type 1 diabetes. The chain employs TRBV10-2 and TRBJ1-5; maybe TRBD1 (6 bases). Sequencing was performed on naive CD4+ T cells from blood. The CDR3, as DNA: TGCGCCAGCACCTCTTCGGACAGAAATCAGCCCCAGCATTTT. Translation gives CASTSSDRNQPQHF.